This TCR beta chain came from a study of memory CD4+ T cells and cytomegalovirus serostatus. Produced via immunoSEQ multiplex PCR; TCRdb's table is partial and in-frame only. The table lists 50,000 to 65,000 clones, 60% to 80% of them singletons, with roughly 0.84% in the top ten. This clone was recorded once. From germline, CDR1 is LNHDA and CDR2 SQIVND (reference sequence). The CDR3 extends over 15 amino acids. Trimming took 5 bases from V and 3 from J; bases not matched to a gene: 2. The sort gate was single viable CD3+CD4+CD8-CD45RO+ cells for memory CD4+ T cells. The chain uses TRBV19 and TRBJ2-1; 12 nucleotides align to TRBD2. Sequenced: memory CD4+ T cells from blood. The receptor was derived from an adult in good health and CMV-seronegative. CDR3 bases: TGTGCCAGTAGTTCTAGCGGGGGGGACTACAATGAGCAGTTCTTC. Encoded protein: CASSSSGGDYNEQFF.